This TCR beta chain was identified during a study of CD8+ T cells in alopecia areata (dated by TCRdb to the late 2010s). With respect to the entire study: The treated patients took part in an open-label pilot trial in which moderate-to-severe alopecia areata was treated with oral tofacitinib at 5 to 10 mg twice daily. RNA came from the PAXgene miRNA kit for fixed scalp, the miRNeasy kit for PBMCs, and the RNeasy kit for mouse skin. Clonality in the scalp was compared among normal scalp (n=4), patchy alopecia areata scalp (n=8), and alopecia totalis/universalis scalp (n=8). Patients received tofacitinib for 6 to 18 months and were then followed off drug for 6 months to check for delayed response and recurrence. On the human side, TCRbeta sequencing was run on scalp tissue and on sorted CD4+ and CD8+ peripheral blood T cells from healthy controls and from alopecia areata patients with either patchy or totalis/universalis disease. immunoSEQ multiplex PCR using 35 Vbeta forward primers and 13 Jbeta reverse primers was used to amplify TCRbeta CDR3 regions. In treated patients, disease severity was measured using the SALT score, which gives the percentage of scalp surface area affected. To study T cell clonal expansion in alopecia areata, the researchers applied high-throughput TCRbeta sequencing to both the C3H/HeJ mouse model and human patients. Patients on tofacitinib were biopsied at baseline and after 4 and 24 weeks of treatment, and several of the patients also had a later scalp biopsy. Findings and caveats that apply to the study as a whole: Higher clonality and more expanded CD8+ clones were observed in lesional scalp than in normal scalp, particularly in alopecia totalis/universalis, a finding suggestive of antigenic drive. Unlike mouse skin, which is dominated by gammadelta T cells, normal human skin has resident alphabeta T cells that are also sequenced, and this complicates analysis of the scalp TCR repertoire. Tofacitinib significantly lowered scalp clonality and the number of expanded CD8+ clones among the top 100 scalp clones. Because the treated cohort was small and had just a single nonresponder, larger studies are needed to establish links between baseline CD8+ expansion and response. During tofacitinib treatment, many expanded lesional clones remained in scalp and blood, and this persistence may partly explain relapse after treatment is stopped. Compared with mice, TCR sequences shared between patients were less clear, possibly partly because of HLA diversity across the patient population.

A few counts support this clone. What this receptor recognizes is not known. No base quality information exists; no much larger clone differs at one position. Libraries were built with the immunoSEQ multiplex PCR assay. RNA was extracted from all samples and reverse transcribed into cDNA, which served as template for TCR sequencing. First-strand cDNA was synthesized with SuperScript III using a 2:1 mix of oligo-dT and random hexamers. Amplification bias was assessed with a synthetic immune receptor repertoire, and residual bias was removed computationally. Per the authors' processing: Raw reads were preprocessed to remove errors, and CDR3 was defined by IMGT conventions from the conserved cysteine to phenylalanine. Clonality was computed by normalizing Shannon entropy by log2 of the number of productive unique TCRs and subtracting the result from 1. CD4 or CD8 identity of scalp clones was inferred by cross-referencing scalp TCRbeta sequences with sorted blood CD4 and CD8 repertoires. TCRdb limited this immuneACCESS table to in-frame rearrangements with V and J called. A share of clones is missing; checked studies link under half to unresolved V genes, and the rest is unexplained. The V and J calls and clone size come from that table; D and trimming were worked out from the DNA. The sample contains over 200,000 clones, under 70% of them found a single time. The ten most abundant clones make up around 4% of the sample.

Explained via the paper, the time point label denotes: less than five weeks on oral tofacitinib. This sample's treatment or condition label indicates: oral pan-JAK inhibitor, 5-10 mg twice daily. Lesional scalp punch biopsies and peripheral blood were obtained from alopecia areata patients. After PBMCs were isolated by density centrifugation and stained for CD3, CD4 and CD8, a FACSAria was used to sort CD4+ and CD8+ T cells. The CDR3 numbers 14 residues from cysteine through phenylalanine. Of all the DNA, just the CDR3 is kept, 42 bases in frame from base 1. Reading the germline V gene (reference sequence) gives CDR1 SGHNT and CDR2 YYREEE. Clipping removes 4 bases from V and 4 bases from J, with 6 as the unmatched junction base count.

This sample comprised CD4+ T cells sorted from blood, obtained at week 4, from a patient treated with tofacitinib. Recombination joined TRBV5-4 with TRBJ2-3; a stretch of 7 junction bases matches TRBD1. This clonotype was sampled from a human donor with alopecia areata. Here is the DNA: TGTGCCAGCAGCAGCCCGACAGGGTCAGATACGCAGTATTTT. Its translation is CASSSPTGSDTQYF.